What follows are 10 T cell receptor beta chains derived from one specimen sequenced in a study of T cell repertoires in cytomegalovirus infection. TCRdb re-called the reads with MiXCR, one entry per CDR3 protein. The table has a few hundred thousand distinct CDR3 sequences, about 30% seen once. The sequencing input was PBMCs. The receptors derive from a human donor in good health (CMV status not recorded). Some clones in this sample may be carry-over from other donors' samples.

The chain uses TRBV7-3 and TRBJ2-5; 12 bases line up with TRBD1. The CDR3 totals 15 residues. Germline V lookup: CDR1 SGHTA, CDR2 FQGTGA. V dropped 5 bases and J dropped 6; count of bases not matched to a gene: 7. CDR3 region: CASSPGTGGEKTQYF. CDR3 DNA sequence: TGTGCCAGCAGCCCAGGGACAGGGGGCGAAAAGACCCAGTACTTC.

The chain joins TRBV12-3 or TRBV12-4 to TRBJ2-1; D call uncertain. The length of the CDR3 is 14 residues. With 3 bases removed from V and 7 bases from J, the gap between germline ends came to 13 bases. CDR3 sequence (DNA): TGTGCCAGCAGTTTCGGGCAAGTCCAAAATGAGCAGTTCTTC. It specifies CASSFGQVQNEQFF.

V and J are TRBV10-3 and TRBJ2-3, with 8 bases fitting TRBD2. Per germline, CDR1 ENHRY and CDR2 SYGVKD. The J segment lost 1 base and the V segment lost 4 bases, leaving 4 bases of the junction unmatched. The CDR3 loop spans 15 amino acids. CDR3: CAISVGLAGTDTQYF. For the CDR3, the DNA is TGTGCCATCAGTGTAGGACTAGCAGGCACAGATACGCAGTATTTT.

V gene TRBV20-1 combines with J gene TRBJ2-7; 9 bases fit TRBD2. The CDR3 has 16 amino acids. Germline trimming cut 4 bases from V and 4 bases from J; bases unmatched to any gene: 14. Germline loops: CDR1 DFQATT, CDR2 SNEGSKA (reference sequence). The DNA of the CDR3 is TGCAGTGCTATGTGGGCGGGAGGGGCTGGGAGGTACGAGCAGTACTTC. It translates to CSAMWAGGAGRYEQYF.

Only a few counts were recorded for this clonotype. The chain joins TRBV5-4 to TRBJ2-3, with D perhaps TRBD2 (6 bases). This CDR3 is built from 15 residues. CDR1 and CDR2 from the germline V gene are SGHNT and YYREEE (reference sequence). V was trimmed by 4 bases and J by 0 bases, leaving 12 bases between them. CDR3 protein: CASSPGTFSTDTQYF. DNA for the CDR3: TGTGCCAGCAGCCCCGGGACTTTCAGCACAGATACGCAGTATTTT.

The chain couples TRBV15 to TRBJ1-1, with a weak D call TRBD1 (5 bases). This CDR3 spans 17 amino acids. Per germline, CDR1 LNHNV and CDR2 YYDKDF (reference sequence). Trimming pared 0 bases from V and 0 bases from J, leaving 14 bases between. CDR3 nucleotides: TGTGCCACCAGCAGAGAGAGGGGACCCTCCTTGAACACTGAAGCTTTCTTT. The encoded protein is CATSRERGPSLNTEAFF.

The chain couples TRBV28 to TRBJ2-5; D gene unclear. Germline CDR1 MDHEN, CDR2 SYDVKM. Deletions cut 7 bases from V and 3 bases from J, with 9 bases between. The CDR3 has 12 residues. CDR3 DNA: TGTGCCAGCACCTCCTCCAAAGAGACCCAGTACTTC. Encoded protein: CASTSSKETQYF. The whole variable domain, remainder taken from reference TRBV28 and TRBJ2-5, is DVKVTQSSRYLVKRTGEKVFLECVQDMDHENMFWYRQDPGLGLRLIYFSYDVKMKEKGDIPEGYSVSREKKERFSLILESASTNQTSMYLCASTSSKETQYFGPGTRLLVL.

This chain joins TRBV5-4 and TRBJ2-2, with D possibly TRBD2 on 7 matching bases. CDR3 size: 16 residues. CDR1 and CDR2 from the germline V gene are SGHNT and YYREEE (reference sequence). Trimming removed 0 bases at V and 4 bases at J, with 13 bases between. The CDR3 nucleotides are TGTGCCAGCAGCTTGGCCCGGGGGGCCGTCACCGGGGAGCTGTTTTTT. It translates to CASSLARGAVTGELFF.

This clonotype has at least ten counts. DNA of the CDR3: TGCGCCAGCAGCCAAGTAACAGGGGCCTACGAGCAGTACTTC. This encodes CASSQVTGAYEQYF. The rearrangement joins TRBV4-1 to TRBJ2-7; 7 nucleotides agree with TRBD1. CDR1 and CDR2 (germline): MGHRA, YSYEKL. The CDR3 contains 14 residues. The V and J ends lost 1 base and 2 bases, in that order; junction bases with no gene match: 2.

The chain employs TRBV6-1 and TRBJ1-5; D may be TRBD1 (6 bases). V lost 1 base and J lost 6, with 13 bases in between. The CDR3 length is 15 residues. Germline V gene data show CDR1 as MNHNS and CDR2 as SASEGT. The CDR3 protein is CASSEGDRSVQPQHF. DNA for the CDR3: TGTGCCAGCAGTGAAGGAGACAGGTCGGTTCAGCCCCAGCATTTT.